The 10 T cell receptor beta chains in this list originate from one sample, sequenced in a study of PD-L1 blockade in urothelial cancer. The table came from immunoSEQ multiplex PCR; TCRdb's copy has only in-frame clones and leaves some out. This sample has under 20,000 clones, with around 89% found just once. The time point: pretreatment peripheral blood. The sequences come from PBMCs, collected around atezolizumab (anti-PD-L1) treatment. These receptor sequences come from a man between 65 and 79 years old with urothelial cancer.

The rearrangement uses TRBV5-4 and TRBJ2-1, with TRBD2 identical over 11 bases. Germline V gives CDR1 SGHNT, CDR2 YYREEE (reference sequence). V lost 5 bases, J lost 12 bases, and 13 bases stayed unmatched. CDR3 length: 15 residues. CDR3 loop: CASRGEVAGGHSQFF. CDR3 nucleotides: TGTGCCAGCAGGGGGGAGGTAGCGGGGGGGCACTCGCAGTTCTTC.

The chain has TRBV7-2 and TRBJ2-3; weak D call: TRBD2 (7 bases). The ends were cut back, 5 bases at V and 1 base at J, with 13 bases in the middle. Germline V lookup: CDR1 SGHTA, CDR2 FQGNSA. The CDR3 is made up of 15 amino acids. The CDR3 DNA reads as TGTGCCAGCAGCCCCGGGGGGCCCCGCACAGATACGCAGTATTTT. This codes for CASSPGGPRTDTQYF.

V gene TRBV28 combines with J gene TRBJ1-6, with TRBD1 matching 7 bases. Germline V gives CDR1 MDHEN, CDR2 SYDVKM. V lost 7 bases, J lost 8 bases, and 8 bases stayed unmatched. This CDR3 comprises 14 residues. The CDR3 region is CASTRDRRDSPLHF. The CDR3 DNA follows: TGTGCCAGCACCCGGGACAGAAGAGATTCACCCCTCCACTTT.

The J gene is TRBJ1-2, the V gene TRBV4-1; TRBD1 matches at 9 bases. Trimming took 2 bases from V and 3 from J; bases not matched to a gene: 7. Germline CDR1 reads MGHRA; CDR2 reads YSYEKL. CDR3 length: 16 amino acids. In nucleotides, the CDR3 is TGCGCCAGCAGCCAAACCGGGACAGGGAATCACTATGGCTACACCTTC. Its protein product is CASSQTGTGNHYGYTF.

The V and J genes are TRBV19 and TRBJ1-6; D perhaps matches TRBD1 (5 bases). V was trimmed by 7 bases and J by 7 bases, leaving 8 bases between them. There are 12 residues in the CDR3. Germline V CDR1 and CDR2: LNHDA, SQIVND (reference sequence). CDR3 DNA: TGTGCCAGTACACGGGGGAATTCACCCCTCCACTTT. Encoded protein: CASTRGNSPLHF.

This sequence joins TRBV7-9 and TRBJ2-2, with TRBD1 matching over 9 bases. CDR3 size: 15 residues. In germline, CDR1 is SEHNR, CDR2 FQNEAQ (reference sequence). J lost 7 bases, V lost 5 bases, and 8 bases had no gene match. DNA of the CDR3: TGTGCCAGCAGCCTTGGGACAGGGTCTCACGGGGAGCTGTTTTTT. It specifies CASSLGTGSHGELFF. The full variable domain, rest sourced from reference TRBV7-9 and TRBJ2-2, is DTGVSQNPRHKITKRGQNVTFRCDPISEHNRLYWYRQTLGQGPEFLTYFQNEAQLEKSRLLSDRFSAERPKGSFSTLEIQRTEQGDSAMYLCASSLGTGSHGELFFGEGSRLTVL.

The chain employs TRBV6-1 and TRBJ2-7; 10 bases match TRBD1. The CDR3 has 15 amino acids. V shed 3 bases and J 4 bases; nucleotides not matched to a gene: 6. Germline V gives CDR1 MNHNS, CDR2 SASEGT. CDR3 nucleotide sequence: TGTGCCAGCAGTGACCAGACAGGGGGCTTTTACGAGCAGTACTTC. This gives the protein CASSDQTGGFYEQYF.

This clone was found a few times. The chain combines TRBV10-3 with TRBJ1-5; 12 bases match TRBD1. The CDR3 has 18 residues. The junction had 12 bases not matched to a gene; V was cut back by 6 bases and J by 3 bases. Germline V gene data show CDR1 as ENHRY and CDR2 as SYGVKD. CDR3 region: CAISPGTGGVWDNQPQHF. The CDR3 DNA reads as TGTGCCATCAGCCCCGGGACAGGGGGCGTTTGGGACAATCAGCCCCAGCATTTT.

The chain is built from TRBV18 and TRBJ2-7, with 7 bases aligning to TRBD2. The CDR3 sequence is 14 residues long. The germline CDR1 and CDR2 sequences are KGHSH and LQKENI. The V segment lost 3 bases and the J segment 4 bases; nucleotides outside the gene matches: 6. The chain's CDR3 is CASSPSGDAYEQYF. CDR3 bases: TGTGCCAGCTCACCCAGCGGGGATGCTTACGAGCAGTACTTC.

V and J are TRBV15 and TRBJ2-3; 9 nucleotides agree with TRBD2. V shed 8 bases, J shed 4 bases, and the junction held 7 bases outside the gene matches. The CDR3 totals 14 residues. The V gene's germline CDR1 is LNHNV and CDR2 YYDKDF (reference sequence). As DNA, the CDR3 is TGTGCCACCCGCGGGGGGGGTTACGCAGATACGCAGTATTTT. Translating gives CATRGGGYADTQYF.